This TCR beta chain comes out of a study of blood T cell repertoires in COVID-19. As for the study in general: The United States, Italy and Spain were the sources of the acute and convalescent COVID-19 samples. In each case, the material was cDNA or gDNA derived from T cells, B-cell-depleted T cells, or PBMCs.

Enrolled during active infection, Seattle patients were then followed longitudinally. Trimming removed 3 bases at V and 1 base at J, with 10 bases between. CDR3 length: 15 amino acids. The germline V gene encodes CDR1 SGHTS and CDR2 YDEGEE. A single count supports this clone. Generated by immunoSEQ multiplex PCR, the TCRdb table keeps only in-frame clones and is missing some. The data show 85,000 to 100,000 clones, roughly four fifths seen once. This receptor was identified in an elderly man with COVID-19, enrolled during active disease. Specimen: peripheral blood. The V gene is TRBV5-8, the J gene TRBJ1-4, with unresolved D. The CDR3 loop reads CASSSGRGTNEKLFF. The CDR3 coding sequence is TGTGCCAGCAGCTCTGGACGGGGAACTAATGAAAAACTGTTTTTT.